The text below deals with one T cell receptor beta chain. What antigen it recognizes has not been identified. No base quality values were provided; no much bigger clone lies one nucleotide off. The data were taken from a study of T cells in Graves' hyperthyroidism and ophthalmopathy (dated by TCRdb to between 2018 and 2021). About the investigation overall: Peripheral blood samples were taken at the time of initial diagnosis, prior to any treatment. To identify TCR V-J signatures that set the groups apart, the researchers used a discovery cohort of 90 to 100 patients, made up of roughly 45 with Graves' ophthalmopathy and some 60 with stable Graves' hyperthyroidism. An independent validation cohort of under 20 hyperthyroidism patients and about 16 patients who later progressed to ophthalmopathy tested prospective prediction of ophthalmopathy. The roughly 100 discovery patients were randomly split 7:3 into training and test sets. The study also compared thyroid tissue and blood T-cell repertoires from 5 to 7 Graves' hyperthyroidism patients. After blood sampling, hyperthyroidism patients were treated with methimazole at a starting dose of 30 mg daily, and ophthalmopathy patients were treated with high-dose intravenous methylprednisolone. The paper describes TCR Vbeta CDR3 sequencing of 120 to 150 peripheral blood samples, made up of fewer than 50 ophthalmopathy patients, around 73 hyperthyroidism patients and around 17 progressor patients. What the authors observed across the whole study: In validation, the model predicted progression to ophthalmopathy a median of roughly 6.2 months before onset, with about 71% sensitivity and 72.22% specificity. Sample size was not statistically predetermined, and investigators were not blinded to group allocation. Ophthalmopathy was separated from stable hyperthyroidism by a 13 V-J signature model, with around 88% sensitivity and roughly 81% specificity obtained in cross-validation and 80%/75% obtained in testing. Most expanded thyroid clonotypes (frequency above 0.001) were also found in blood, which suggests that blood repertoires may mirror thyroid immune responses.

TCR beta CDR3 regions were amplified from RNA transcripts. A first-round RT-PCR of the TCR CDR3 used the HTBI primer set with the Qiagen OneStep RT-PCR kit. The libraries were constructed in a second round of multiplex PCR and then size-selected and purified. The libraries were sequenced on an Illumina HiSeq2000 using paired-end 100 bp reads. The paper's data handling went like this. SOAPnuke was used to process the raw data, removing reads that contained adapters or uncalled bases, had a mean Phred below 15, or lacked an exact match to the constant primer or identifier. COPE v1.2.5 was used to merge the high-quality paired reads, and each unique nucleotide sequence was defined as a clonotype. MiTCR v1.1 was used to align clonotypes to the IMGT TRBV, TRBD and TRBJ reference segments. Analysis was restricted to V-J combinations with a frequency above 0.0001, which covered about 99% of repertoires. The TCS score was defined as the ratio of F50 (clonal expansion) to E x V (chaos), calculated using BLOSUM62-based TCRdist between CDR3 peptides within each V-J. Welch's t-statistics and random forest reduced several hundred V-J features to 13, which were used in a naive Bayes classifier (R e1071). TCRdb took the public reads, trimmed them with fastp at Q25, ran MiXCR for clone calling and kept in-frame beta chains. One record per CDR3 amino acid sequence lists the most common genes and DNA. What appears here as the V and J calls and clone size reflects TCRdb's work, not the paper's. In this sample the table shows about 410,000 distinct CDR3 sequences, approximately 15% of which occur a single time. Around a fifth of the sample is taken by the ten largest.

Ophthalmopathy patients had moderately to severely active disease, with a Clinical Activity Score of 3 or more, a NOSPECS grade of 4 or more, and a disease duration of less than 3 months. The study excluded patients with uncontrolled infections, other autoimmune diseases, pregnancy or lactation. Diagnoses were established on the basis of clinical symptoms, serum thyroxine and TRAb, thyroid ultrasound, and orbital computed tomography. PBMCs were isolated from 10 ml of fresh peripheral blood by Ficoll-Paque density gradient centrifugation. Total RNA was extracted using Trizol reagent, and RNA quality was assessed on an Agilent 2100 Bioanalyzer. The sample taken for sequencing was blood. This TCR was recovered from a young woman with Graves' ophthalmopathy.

The nucleotides are TGTGCCAGCAGCATAAGACAGGGGGCGCCGGCCGGGGAGCTGTTTTTT. It translates as CASSIRQGAPAGELFF. The V and J genes are TRBV5-6 and TRBJ2-2, with 10 junctional bases fitting TRBD1. CDR1 and CDR2 are drawn from the germline V gene: SGHDT, YYEEEE. After removal of 4 bases from V and 6 bases from J, the junction retains 9 bases not matched to a gene. Including cysteine and phenylalanine, the CDR3 has 16 amino acids. CDR3 DNA only is kept here, 48 bases in frame from base 1.